This T cell receptor beta chain emerged from a study of T cells in Graves' hyperthyroidism and ophthalmopathy (dated by TCRdb to between 2018 and 2021). About the investigation overall: Peripheral blood was collected at initial diagnosis, before any treatment. To identify TCR V-J signatures that set the groups apart, the researchers used a discovery cohort of 90 to 100 patients, made up of 40 to 45 with Graves' ophthalmopathy and about 55 with stable Graves' hyperthyroidism. Prospective prediction of ophthalmopathy was tested in an independent validation cohort of approximately 19 hyperthyroidism patients and 15 to 17 patients who later progressed to ophthalmopathy. The 100 or so discovery patients were divided at random into training and test sets in a 7:3 ratio. The study also compared thyroid tissue and blood T-cell repertoires from over 5 Graves' hyperthyroidism patients. Following sampling, methimazole starting at 30 mg daily was given to hyperthyroidism patients, and high-dose intravenous methylprednisolone was given to ophthalmopathy patients. The paper describes TCR Vbeta CDR3 sequencing of about 140 peripheral blood samples, made up of some 40 ophthalmopathy patients, approximately 76 hyperthyroidism patients and 17 progressor patients.

A patient counted as having stable Graves' hyperthyroidism if no progression to ophthalmopathy occurred over 18 months of follow-up. The hyperthyroidism patients were between 18 and 65 years old and newly diagnosed, with a disease duration of less than 2 months. Exclusion was applied to patients with uncontrolled infections, other autoimmune diseases, pregnancy or lactation. Clinical symptoms, serum thyroxine and TRAb, thyroid ultrasound, and orbital computed tomography formed the basis for the diagnoses. PBMCs were isolated from about 9.1 ml of fresh peripheral blood by Ficoll-Paque density gradient centrifugation. Total RNA was extracted using Trizol reagent, and RNA quality was assessed on an Agilent 2100 Bioanalyzer. The study at large found these results: Most expanded thyroid clonotypes (frequency above 0.001) were also found in blood, which suggests that blood repertoires may mirror thyroid immune responses. During validation, the model predicted progression to ophthalmopathy a median of roughly six months ahead of onset, with almost 71% sensitivity and less than 85% specificity. Sample size was not statistically predetermined, and investigators were not blinded to group allocation. A model built on a 13 V-J signature distinguished ophthalmopathy from stable hyperthyroidism, reaching roughly 88% sensitivity and around 82% specificity in cross-validation and 80%/75% in testing.

TCR beta CDR3 regions were amplified from RNA transcripts. For the first round of RT-PCR on the TCR CDR3, the HTBI primer set was used together with the Qiagen OneStep RT-PCR kit. The libraries were constructed in a second round of multiplex PCR and then size-selected and purified. Libraries were sequenced paired-end with 100 bp reads on an Illumina HiSeq2000. Per the original workflow: Raw data were processed with SOAPnuke, discarding reads with adapters, uncalled bases, mean Phred below 15, or no exact constant-primer or identifier match. High-quality paired reads were merged using COPE v1.2.5, and each unique nucleotide sequence was defined as a clonotype. MiTCR v1.1 was used to align clonotypes to the IMGT TRBV, TRBD and TRBJ reference segments. The analysis included only V-J combinations with a frequency above 0.0001, which together covered around 99% of the repertoires. A TCS score was defined as the ratio between F50 (clonal expansion) and ExV (chaos), using BLOSUM62-based TCRdist between CDR3 peptides within each V-J. Welch's t-statistics and random forest reduced roughly 530 V-J features to some 14, which were used in a naive Bayes classifier (R e1071). The raw public data were reprocessed by TCRdb itself: fastp quality trimming at Q25, MiXCR clonotype calling, in-frame beta chains only. CDR3 protein sequences are deduplicated, and each keeps its most common genes and DNA. The V and J calls follow TCRdb's processing rather than the paper's. Recorded for this sample are under 550,000 distinct CDR3 sequences; roughly 13% of them occurred a single time. Of the sample, approximately 5.8% falls within the top ten clones.

From its cysteine to its phenylalanine, the CDR3 spans 13 amino acids. Only the CDR3 part of the read is kept: 39 bases, read in frame from the first base. The junction carries 9 bases between V and J, which are trimmed by 6 bases and 3 bases respectively. For CDR1 and CDR2, the germline V gene lists SNHLY and FYNNEI. The sample holds a few counts of this clonotype. The clone's antigen remains unknown. It has no much larger one-base neighbor in the sample; base qualities were not kept. The rearrangement combines TRBV2 with TRBJ1-3, with the D gene call left open. Input material: blood. This TCR was sampled from a young woman with Graves' hyperthyroidism. The nucleotide sequence reads as follows: TGTGCCAGCAGATACGGGTTTGGAAACACCATATATTTT. It translates as CASRYGFGNTIYF.